The next 13 T cell receptor beta chains were all read from a single sample in a study of blood T cell repertoires in COVID-19. This table comes from immunoSEQ multiplex PCR, and its TCRdb copy is limited to in-frame clones, with some not included. This sample has approximately 330,000 clones, with approximately 88% found just once. Sequencing was done on a sample of peripheral blood. All receptors derive from a woman aged 45-65 years with active or convalescent COVID-19.

This chain uses TRBV12-3 or TRBV12-4 with TRBJ1-1, with unresolved D. This CDR3 has 13 residues. V was cut by 3 bases and J by 4 bases, with 9 bases left in between. CDR3 residues: CASSFAVATEAFF. CDR3 coding DNA: TGTGCCAGCAGTTTTGCGGTGGCCACTGAAGCTTTCTTT.

J is TRBJ1-2 and V is TRBV6-5, with D perhaps TRBD1 (5 bases). Trimming cost V 6 bases and J 2 bases, with 16 bases left between them. The CDR3 extends over 15 amino acids. Germline-derived CDR1 and CDR2 are MNHEY and SVGAGI. The CDR3 region has the DNA TGTGCCAGCAGGACCCGACAGACTGTCAACTATGGCTACACCTTC. This sequence encodes CASRTRQTVNYGYTF.

This clone is a singleton in its sample. The V and J genes are TRBV28 and TRBJ2-7; 11 bases agree with TRBD2. The CDR3 length is 14 residues. V was clipped by 10 bases and J by 6 bases; unmatched bases: 11. Germline V gene lookup returns CDR1 MDHEN and CDR2 SYDVKM. The CDR3 protein is CATRGGTSGFEQYF. DNA of the CDR3: TGTGCCACCCGGGGGGGGACTAGCGGTTTCGAGCAGTACTTC.

V is TRBV5-6 and J is TRBJ1-2; no definite D call. Germline V gives CDR1 SGHDT, CDR2 YYEEEE. The V and J ends lost 0 bases and 2 bases respectively, with 8 bases between them. There are 14 residues in the CDR3. CDR3 residues: CASSLDRGNYGYTF. The DNA of the CDR3 is TGTGCCAGCAGCTTGGATCGTGGCAACTATGGCTACACCTTC.

As concerns this clone: Sequence at one end of the junction differs from germline and may be a read error. V is TRBV7-9 and J is TRBJ1-6; 7 bases are a match to TRBD1. This CDR3 has 17 amino acids. The germline V gene has CDR1 SEHNR and CDR2 FQNEAQ (reference sequence). CDR3 amino acids: CTSSQGQPSSYNSPLHF. In DNA form, the CDR3 reads TGTACCAGCAGCCAGGGACAGCCGAGCTCCTATAATTCACCCCTCCACTTT.

CDR3: CASILGLAGNTGELFF. The CDR3 DNA is TGCGCCAGCATCCTGGGACTAGCGGGCAACACCGGGGAGCTGTTTTTT. This chain connects TRBV5-1 to TRBJ2-2; the match to TRBD2 covers 12 bases. The germline CDR1 and CDR2 sequences are SGHRS and YFSETQ. V gave up 6 bases and J gave up 2 bases; unmatched junction bases: 5. The CDR3 contains 16 residues. Variable domain in full (rest from reference TRBV5-1 and TRBJ2-2): KAGVTQTPRYLIKTRGQQVTLSCSPISGHRSVSWYQQTPGQGLQFLFEYFSETQRNKGNFPGRFSGRQFSNSRSEMNVSTLELGDSALYLCASILGLAGNTGELFFGEGSRLTVL.

The chain has TRBV5-1 and TRBJ1-2; perhaps TRBD1 as D (5 bases). This CDR3 is built from 13 residues. V shed 0 bases and J shed 3 bases, with 6 bases lying between them. Looked up from germline, CDR1 is SGHRS and CDR2 is YFSETQ. The CDR3 nucleotides read TGCGCCAGCAGCTTGGCGACAGACTATGGCTACACCTTC. Translating it yields CASSLATDYGYTF.

The chain is built from TRBV7-9 and TRBJ1-5; D gene ambiguous. Germline V gene sequence: CDR1 SEHNR, CDR2 FQNEAQ (reference sequence). Trimming pared 1 base from V and 3 bases from J, leaving 7 bases between. The length of the CDR3 is 14 residues. This chain's CDR3 is CASSLGWPNQPQHF. The DNA for the CDR3 is TGTGCCAGCAGCTTAGGTTGGCCCAATCAGCCCCAGCATTTT.

The chain employs TRBV11-2 and TRBJ2-1; D is possibly TRBD2 (6 bases). Germline assignment: CDR1 SGHAT and CDR2 FQNNGV. The ends were cut back, 1 base at V and 8 bases at J, with 15 bases in the middle. The CDR3 contains 15 residues. The CDR3 coding sequence is TGTGCCAGCAGCTTAGGGGGGACTCCCTTGGATGAGCAGTTCTTC. Translation gives CASSLGGTPLDEQFF.

The chain carries TRBV4-1 and TRBJ2-1; 16 bases match TRBD2. The CDR3 is 21 residues long. V was clipped by 2 bases and J by 6 bases; unmatched bases: 16. Germline V gives CDR1 MGHRA, CDR2 YSYEKL. CDR3 bases: TGCGCCAGCAGCCAACTAACAATGGGACCGGGACTAGCGGGGGGGCCCAATGAGCAGTTCTTC. Its protein product is CASSQLTMGPGLAGGPNEQFF.

This chain connects TRBV6-2 or TRBV6-3 to TRBJ2-3; no clear D gene. This CDR3 region has 17 residues. CDR1 is MNHEY, CDR2 SVGEGT, per germline. V was clipped by 0 bases and J by 5 bases, with 18 bases between them. The CDR3 DNA reads TGTGCCAGCAGTTACTCGATCGACGGAGCCACGGTAGATACGCAGTATTTT. Translated, it gives CASSYSIDGATVDTQYF.

The V call is TRBV27, the J call TRBJ2-1, with D possibly matching TRBD2 (5 bases). Trimming cost V 7 bases and J 5 bases, with 18 bases left between them. From germline, CDR1 is MNHEY and CDR2 SMNVEV (reference sequence). CDR3 length equals 15 residues. The CDR3 sequence: CASTAGTHPNNEQFF. The CDR3 DNA reads as TGTGCCAGCACCGCGGGCACCCATCCTAACAATGAGCAGTTCTTC.

The gene calls are TRBV4-1 and TRBJ1-2, with 10 bases fitting TRBD1. In germline, CDR1 is MGHRA, CDR2 YSYEKL. The CDR3 totals 18 residues. With V trimmed by 5 bases and J by 3 bases, 15 bases remained unmatched. The CDR3 DNA reads TGCGCCAGCAGCGGACAAGGGACAGGGGAATGGGAGTACTATGGCTACACCTTC. Its translation is CASSGQGTGEWEYYGYTF.